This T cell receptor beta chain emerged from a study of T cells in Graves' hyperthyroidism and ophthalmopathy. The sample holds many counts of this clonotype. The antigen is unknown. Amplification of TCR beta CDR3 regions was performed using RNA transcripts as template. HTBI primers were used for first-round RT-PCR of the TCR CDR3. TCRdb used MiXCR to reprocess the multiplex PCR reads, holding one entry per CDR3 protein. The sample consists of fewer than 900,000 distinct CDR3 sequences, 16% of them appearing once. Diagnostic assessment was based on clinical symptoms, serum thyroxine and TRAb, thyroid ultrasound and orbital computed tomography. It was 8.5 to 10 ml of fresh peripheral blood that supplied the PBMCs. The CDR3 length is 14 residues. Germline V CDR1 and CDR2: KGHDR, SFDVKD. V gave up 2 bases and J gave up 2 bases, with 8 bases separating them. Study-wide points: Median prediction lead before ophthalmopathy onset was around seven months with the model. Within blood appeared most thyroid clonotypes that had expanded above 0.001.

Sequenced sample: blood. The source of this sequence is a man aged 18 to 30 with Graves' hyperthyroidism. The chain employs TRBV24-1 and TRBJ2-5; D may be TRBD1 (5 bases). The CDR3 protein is CATSDSTVQETQYF. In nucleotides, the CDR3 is TGTGCCACCAGTGATTCGACAGTACAAGAGACCCAGTACTTC.